The 15 T cell receptor beta chains below all came from one sample that was sequenced in a study of monozygotic twins with inflammatory bowel disease. With the 5' RACE reads reprocessed, TCRdb shows one record per CDR3 protein and no DNA. This sample contains roughly 160,000 distinct CDR3 sequences. The specimen sequenced was blood. The source is a human donor with ulcerative colitis or Crohn's disease, or a healthy co-twin of an affected twin (not recorded which).

CDR3 sequence reads: CASSYSAGFIRQGEVYQPQHF. The chain combines TRBV6-2 or TRBV6-3 with TRBJ1-5; the D call of TRBD1 rests on TCRdb alone, since no DNA is present to check it. The CDR3 consists of 21 residues. Germline V lookup: CDR1 MNHEY, CDR2 SVGEGT.

This chain joins TRBV12-3 or TRBV12-4 and TRBJ1-5; TCRdb lists TRBD1, though no DNA is available to test this call. The CDR3 has 15 residues. The CDR3 reads CASRSGGRLGQPQHF.

V gene TRBV4-1 combines with J gene TRBJ1-2; TCRdb indicates TRBD1, and absent DNA this call remains unverified. The CDR3 totals 16 residues. Germline CDR1 MGHRA, CDR2 YSYEKL. The CDR3 spells CASSQDVQVPGYGYTF.

The chain carries TRBV6-1 and TRBJ1-5; TCRdb outputs TRBD1, but without DNA this stays unchecked. From germline, CDR1 is MNHNS and CDR2 SASEGT. The CDR3 length is 16 residues. The CDR3: CAAGPGQAIGGQPQHF.

The CDR3 reads CASSEQHREETQYF. This sequence joins TRBV6-1 and TRBJ2-5; TCRdb calls TRBD1, which cannot be checked without DNA. This CDR3 is 14 amino acids long. The germline CDR1 and CDR2 sequences are MNHNS and SASEGT.

This chain connects TRBV30 to TRBJ2-3. The CDR3 loop spans 11 amino acids. Germline CDR1 GTSNPN, CDR2 SVGIG (reference sequence). CDR3 residues: CAWGSTDTQYF.

The chain joins TRBV12-3 or TRBV12-4 to TRBJ2-3; TCRdb reports TRBD2, a call that lacks DNA to check it against. The CDR3 covers 15 residues. The chain's CDR3 is CASSRRPARGDTQYF.

V gene TRBV6-2 or TRBV6-3 combines with J gene TRBJ1-5. The CDR3 is made up of 14 amino acids. Germline V CDR1 and CDR2: MNHEY, SVGEGT. The CDR3 reads CASSYVGSNQPQHF.

This chain links TRBV2 with TRBJ1-2; TCRdb lists TRBD1, though no DNA is available to test this call. CDR3 length: 12 amino acids. Germline CDR1 and CDR2: SNHLY and FYNNEI. The CDR3 protein is CALKGKDYGYTF.

The chain couples TRBV5-1 to TRBJ2-6; the TRBD1 assignment by TCRdb is unverifiable without DNA. Germline loops: CDR1 SGHRS, CDR2 YFSETQ. This CDR3 is built from 17 residues. CDR3 protein: CASSRDRGVSGANVLTF. Based on the CDR3 plus reference TRBV5-1 and TRBJ2-6, the full variable domain is KAGVTQTPRYLIKTRGQQVTLSCSPISGHRSVSWYQQTPGQGLQFLFEYFSETQRNKGNFPGRFSGRQFSNSRSEMNVSTLELGDSALYLCASSRDRGVSGANVLTFGAGSRLTVL.

The V gene is TRBV5-1, the J gene TRBJ2-7; TCRdb outputs TRBD2, but without DNA this stays unchecked. CDR1 and CDR2 (germline): SGHRS, YFSETQ. The CDR3 is 13 amino acids. CDR3 sequence: CASSPEPSPGQYF.

V and J are TRBV4-3 and TRBJ2-3; the D call of TRBD1 rests on TCRdb alone, since no DNA is present to check it. The CDR3 totals 15 residues. Germline V gene lookup returns CDR1 LGHNA and CDR2 YSLEER. This CDR3 reads CASSQDPRGTDTQYF.

This sequence joins TRBV29-1 and TRBJ1-2. The germline CDR1 and CDR2 sequences are SQVTM and ANQGSEA. This CDR3 has 12 amino acids. The CDR3 reads CSMTEEYSGYTF.

The rearrangement uses TRBV15 and TRBJ1-6; TCRdb's D call, TRBD1, is unchecked because there is no DNA. From germline, CDR1 is LNHNV and CDR2 YYDKDF (reference sequence). The CDR3 is 17 residues long. The CDR3 sequence is CATSRELTGTVDSPLHF.

J is TRBJ2-1 and V is TRBV30; absent DNA, TCRdb's TRBD2 call cannot be checked. The CDR3 covers 15 residues. Looked up from germline, CDR1 is GTSNPN and CDR2 is SVGIG (reference sequence). CDR3 region: CAWSAGLASYNEQFF.